The subject of this entry is one T cell receptor (beta chain). The assay was immunoSEQ multiplex PCR, and TCRdb's table has in-frame clones only and misses some. Of around 110,000 clones in the sample, 87% are singletons; the top ten hold 4.8%. The data were taken from a study of T cell responses to AZD1222 COVID-19 vaccine. The TCR comes from an adult who received the AZD1222 COVID-19 vaccine. Specimen: peripheral blood, collected 28 days after the second AZD1222 dose.

The CDR3 DNA reads TGCGCCAGCAGTCAATCGGGAGGTCGGGAGACCCAGTACTTC. Its protein is CASSQSGGRETQYF. This chain links TRBV23-1 with TRBJ2-5; D perhaps matches TRBD2 (6 bases). TRBV23-1 is labeled an ORF, and its function is uncertain. This CDR3 has 14 residues. V was trimmed by 0 bases and J by 5 bases, leaving 10 bases between them.